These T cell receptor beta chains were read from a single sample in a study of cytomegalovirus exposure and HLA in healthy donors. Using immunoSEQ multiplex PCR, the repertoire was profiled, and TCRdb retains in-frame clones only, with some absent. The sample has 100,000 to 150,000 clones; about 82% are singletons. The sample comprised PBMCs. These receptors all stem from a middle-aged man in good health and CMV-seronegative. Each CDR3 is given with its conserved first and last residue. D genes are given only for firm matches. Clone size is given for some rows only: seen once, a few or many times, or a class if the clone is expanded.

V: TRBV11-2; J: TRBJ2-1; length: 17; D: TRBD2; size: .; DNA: TGTGCCAGCAGCTTCCGCGTAGGCGGGGGGAGGCACAGTGAGCAGTTCTTC; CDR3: CASSFRVGGGRHSEQFF
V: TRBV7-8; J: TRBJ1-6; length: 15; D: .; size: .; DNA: TGTGCCAGCAGCCGAGAGGCAGGGCGCTATTCACCCCTCCACTTT; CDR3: CASSREAGRYSPLHF
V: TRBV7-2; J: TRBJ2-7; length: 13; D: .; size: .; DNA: TGTGCCAGCAGCCGAACTTACTCCTACGAGCAGTACTTC; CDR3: CASSRTYSYEQYF
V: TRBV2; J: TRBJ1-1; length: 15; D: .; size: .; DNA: TGTGCCAGCAGTGCCAGCCACGGCACCGGCGGTGAAGCTTTCTTT; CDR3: CASSASHGTGGEAFF
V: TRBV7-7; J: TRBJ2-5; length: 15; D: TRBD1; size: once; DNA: TGTGCCAGCAGCTTTAACAGGGGGCGCGAGGAGACCCAGTACTTC; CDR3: CASSFNRGREETQYF
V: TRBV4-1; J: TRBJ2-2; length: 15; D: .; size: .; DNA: TGCGCCAGCAGCCAAGGGCGGCGGAACACCGGGGAGCTGTTTTTT; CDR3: CASSQGRRNTGELFF
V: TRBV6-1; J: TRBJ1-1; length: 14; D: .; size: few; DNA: TGTGCCAGCAGAGAGGACAGTCTAGGTACTGAAGCTTTCTTT; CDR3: CASREDSLGTEAFF
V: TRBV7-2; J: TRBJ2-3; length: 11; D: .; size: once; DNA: TGTGCCAGCAGCTCAACAGATACGCAGTATTTT; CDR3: CASSSTDTQYF
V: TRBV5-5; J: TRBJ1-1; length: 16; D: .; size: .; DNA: TGTGCCAGCAGCTTTCGGAGGGGTGATTTGAACACTGAAGCTTTCTTT; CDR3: CASSFRRGDLNTEAFF
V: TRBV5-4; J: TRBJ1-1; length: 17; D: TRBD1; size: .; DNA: TGTGCCAGCAGCTTGGACCTAGTGGGGACAGGGGCATATCGGGCTTTCTTT; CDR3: CASSLDLVGTGAYRAFF
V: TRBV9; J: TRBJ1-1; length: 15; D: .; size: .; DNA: TGTGCCAGCAGCCCCACGGGGGGGGCGCTTACTGAAGCTTTCTTT; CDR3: CASSPTGGALTEAFF
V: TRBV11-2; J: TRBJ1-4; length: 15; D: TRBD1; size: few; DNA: TGTGCCAGCAGGAGCGCCGGGACAGGGGATGAAAAACTGTTTTTT; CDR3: CASRSAGTGDEKLFF
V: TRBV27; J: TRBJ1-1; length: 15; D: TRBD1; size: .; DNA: TGTGCCAGCAGTTTAGGACAGGGGGCGAACACTGAAGCTTTCTTT; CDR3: CASSLGQGANTEAFF
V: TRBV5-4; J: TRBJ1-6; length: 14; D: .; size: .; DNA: TGTGCCAGCAGCTCTGACAATGCGGGCTCACCCCTCCACTTT; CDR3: CASSSDNAGSPLHF
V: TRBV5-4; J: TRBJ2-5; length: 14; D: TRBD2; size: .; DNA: TGTGCCAGCAGCTTGGCGGGGGGGGATGAGACCCAGTACTTC; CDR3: CASSLAGGDETQYF
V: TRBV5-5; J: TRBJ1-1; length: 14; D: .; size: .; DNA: TGTGCCAGCAGCCGCCGCGACCGGAGCACTGAAGCTTTCTTT; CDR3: CASSRRDRSTEAFF
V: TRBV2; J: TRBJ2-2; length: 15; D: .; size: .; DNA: TGTGCCAGCAGTGTGGTACTAGCCGGCACCGGGGAGCTGTTTTTT; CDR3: CASSVVLAGTGELFF
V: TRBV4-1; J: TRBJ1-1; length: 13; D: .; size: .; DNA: TGCGCCAGCAGCCGCCTGGGCGTGGGTGAAGCTTTCTTT; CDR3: CASSRLGVGEAFF
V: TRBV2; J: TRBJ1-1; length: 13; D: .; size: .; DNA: TGTGCCAGCAGTGTTTCCGGGAGCACTGAAGCTTTCTTT; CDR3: CASSVSGSTEAFF
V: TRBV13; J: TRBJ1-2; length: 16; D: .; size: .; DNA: TGTGCCAGCAGCTTAGGCGTTGAGCGTCGGGTCCATGGCTACACCTTC; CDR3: CASSLGVERRVHGYTF
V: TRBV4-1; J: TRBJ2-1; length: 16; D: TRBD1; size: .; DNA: TGCGCCAGCAGCCAGGGACAGGGGTTACCCTACAATGAGCAGTTCTTC; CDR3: CASSQGQGLPYNEQFF
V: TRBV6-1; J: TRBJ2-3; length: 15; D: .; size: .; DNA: TGTGCCAGCAGTGAAGCAGGAGGGTGGGCAGATACGCAGTATTTT; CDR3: CASSEAGGWADTQYF
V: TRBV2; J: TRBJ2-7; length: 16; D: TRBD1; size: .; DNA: TGTGCCAGCAGGTTTACCGGGACAGGGACCTCCTACGAGCAGTACTTC; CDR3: CASRFTGTGTSYEQYF
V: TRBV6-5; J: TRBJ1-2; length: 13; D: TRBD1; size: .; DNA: TGTGCCAGCAAAACACAGGGGGACTATGGCTACACCTTC; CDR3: CASKTQGDYGYTF
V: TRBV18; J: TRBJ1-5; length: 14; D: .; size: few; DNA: TGTGCCAGCTCACCAAACAGGGTCAATCAGCCCCAGCATTTT; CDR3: CASSPNRVNQPQHF
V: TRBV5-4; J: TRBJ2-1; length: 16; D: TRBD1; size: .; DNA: TGTGCCAGCAGCTTGGAAGGTACAGGGGTGAACAATGAGCAGTTCTTC; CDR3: CASSLEGTGVNNEQFF
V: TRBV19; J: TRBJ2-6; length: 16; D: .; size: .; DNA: TGTGCCAGTAGTTACGACAGGCCAACTGGGGCCAACGTCCTGACTTTC; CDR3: CASSYDRPTGANVLTF
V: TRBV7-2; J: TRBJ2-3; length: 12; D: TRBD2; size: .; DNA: TGTGCCAGCAGGCTACCGGGGGGTACGCAGTATTTT; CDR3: CASRLPGGTQYF
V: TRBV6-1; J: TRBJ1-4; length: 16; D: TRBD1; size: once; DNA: TGTGCCAGCAGTGAACGGTGGGGCAGGGGGCGAGAAAAACTGTTTTTT; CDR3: CASSERWGRGREKLFF
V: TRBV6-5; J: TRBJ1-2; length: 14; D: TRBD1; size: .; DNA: TGTGCCAGCAGTAGACAGGGGGCCAACTATGGCTACACCTTC; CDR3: CASSRQGANYGYTF
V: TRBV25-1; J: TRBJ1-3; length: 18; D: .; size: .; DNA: TGTGCCAGCAGTGAATTTGGGTCGATTAATCCGAGGGGAAACACCATATATTTT; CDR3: CASSEFGSINPRGNTIYF
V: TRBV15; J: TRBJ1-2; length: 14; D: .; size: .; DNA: TGTGCCACCAGTTCCGCTGCAGGGAACTATGGCTACACCTTC; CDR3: CATSSAAGNYGYTF
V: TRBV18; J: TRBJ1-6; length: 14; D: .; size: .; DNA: TGTGCCAGCTCCCCGGACAGCTATAATTCACCCCTCCACTTT; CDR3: CASSPDSYNSPLHF
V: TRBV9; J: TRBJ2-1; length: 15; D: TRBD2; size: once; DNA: TGTGCCAGCAGCACGGGACTAGCCAAGGCCTATGAGCAGTTCTTC; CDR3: CASSTGLAKAYEQFF
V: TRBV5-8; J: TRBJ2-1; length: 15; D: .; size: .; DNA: TGTGCCAGCACCGTGGGGAGCGACGCCTACAATGAACAGTTCTTC; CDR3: CASTVGSDAYNEQFF
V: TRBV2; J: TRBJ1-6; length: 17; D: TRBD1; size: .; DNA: TGTGCCAGCATGTCTTTGGCACAGGGGGCATATAATTCACCCCTCCACTTT; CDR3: CASMSLAQGAYNSPLHF
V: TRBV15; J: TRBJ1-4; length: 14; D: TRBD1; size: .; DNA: TGTGCCACACGACAGGGACGGACTAATGAAAAACTGTTTTTT; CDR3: CATRQGRTNEKLFF
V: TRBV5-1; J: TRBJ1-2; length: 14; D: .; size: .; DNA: TGCGCCAGCAGCTTGGCGGTCAGGGGTACTGGCTACACCTTC; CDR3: CASSLAVRGTGYTF
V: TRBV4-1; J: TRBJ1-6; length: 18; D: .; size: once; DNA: TGCGCCAGCAGCCAAGAACCCCCCCCAGGGGCCGATAATTCACCCCTCCACTTT; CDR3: CASSQEPPPGADNSPLHF
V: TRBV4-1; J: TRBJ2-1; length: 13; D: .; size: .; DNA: TGCGCCAGCAGCCAAGTAGCTTCCAATGAGCAGTTCTTC; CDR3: CASSQVASNEQFF
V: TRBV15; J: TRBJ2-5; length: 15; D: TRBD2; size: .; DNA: TGTGCCACCAGCAGAGATCGGGGGGGCCAAGAGACCCAGTACTTC; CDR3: CATSRDRGGQETQYF
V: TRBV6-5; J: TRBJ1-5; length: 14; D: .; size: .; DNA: TGTGCCAGCAGTTACTCGCGGGTAAACCAGCCCCAGCATTTT; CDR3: CASSYSRVNQPQHF
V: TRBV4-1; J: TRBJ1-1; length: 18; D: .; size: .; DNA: TGCGCCAGCAGCCAGAACACAAGCCCTGGAGGCGGAGACACTGAAGCTTTCTTT; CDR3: CASSQNTSPGGGDTEAFF
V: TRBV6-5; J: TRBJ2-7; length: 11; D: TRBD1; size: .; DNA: TGTGCCAGCACAACAGGGGCCGAGCAGTACTTC; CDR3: CASTTGAEQYF
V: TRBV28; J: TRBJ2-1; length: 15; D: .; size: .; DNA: TGTGCCAGCAGCCCTGTGACCCCTGTCGGGGGTGAGCAGTTCTTC; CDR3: CASSPVTPVGGEQFF
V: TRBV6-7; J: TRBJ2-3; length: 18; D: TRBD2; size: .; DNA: TGTGCCAGCAGTTACAGGGCGGGGGGGCCCAGGAACACAGATACGCAGTATTTT; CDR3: CASSYRAGGPRNTDTQYF
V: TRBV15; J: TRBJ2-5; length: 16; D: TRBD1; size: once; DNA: TGTGCCACCAGCAGAGTGTTCGGGACAGGGCAAGAGACCCAGTACTTC; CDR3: CATSRVFGTGQETQYF
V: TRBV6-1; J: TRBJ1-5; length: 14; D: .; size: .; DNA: TGTGCCAGCAGTGAAGTAAGAGGAGAACAGCCCCAGCATTTT; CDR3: CASSEVRGEQPQHF
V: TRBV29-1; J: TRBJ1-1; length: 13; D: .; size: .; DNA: TGCAGCGTCGACGACGACACCCTCACTGAAGCTTTCTTT; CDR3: CSVDDDTLTEAFF
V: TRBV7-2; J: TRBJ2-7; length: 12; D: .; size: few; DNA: TGTGCCAGCAGCCTCACGTCCTACGAGCAGTACTTC; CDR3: CASSLTSYEQYF
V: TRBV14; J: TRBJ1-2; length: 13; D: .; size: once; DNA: TGTGCCAGCAGCCTTGACAGGACCTATGGCTACACCTTC; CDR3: CASSLDRTYGYTF
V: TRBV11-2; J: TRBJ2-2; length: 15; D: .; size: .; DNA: TGTGCCAGCAGCTTTGGGCAGGGCCAAACCGGGGAGCTGTTTTTT; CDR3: CASSFGQGQTGELFF
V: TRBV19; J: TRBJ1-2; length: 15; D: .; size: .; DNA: TGTGCCAGTAGTATTAAGGCAGGGTCCTCCTATGGCTACACCTTC; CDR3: CASSIKAGSSYGYTF
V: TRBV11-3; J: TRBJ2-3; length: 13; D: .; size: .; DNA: TGTGCCAGCAGCTTAGTTCAGGGAGGTACGCAGTATTTT; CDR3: CASSLVQGGTQYF
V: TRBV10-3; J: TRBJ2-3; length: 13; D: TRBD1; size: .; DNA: TGTGCCAGCGGGACAGGCCCCACAGATACGCAGTATTTT; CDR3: CASGTGPTDTQYF
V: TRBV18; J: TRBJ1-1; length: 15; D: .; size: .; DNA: TGTGCCAGCTCACTGCACGGGGGTTCCAACACTGAAGCTTTCTTT; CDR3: CASSLHGGSNTEAFF
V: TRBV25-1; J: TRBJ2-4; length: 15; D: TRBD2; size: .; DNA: TGTGCCAGCAGTGAATATCGCGGGGGGGCGAACATTCAGTACTTC; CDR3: CASSEYRGGANIQYF
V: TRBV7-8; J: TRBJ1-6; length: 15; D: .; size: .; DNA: TGTGCCAGCAGCTTAGAACAGGGTTACGATTCACCCCTCCACTTT; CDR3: CASSLEQGYDSPLHF
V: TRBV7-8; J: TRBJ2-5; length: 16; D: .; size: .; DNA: TGTGCCAGCAGCTTTAGGGGGGGTTGGAATCAAGAGACCCAGTACTTC; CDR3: CASSFRGGWNQETQYF
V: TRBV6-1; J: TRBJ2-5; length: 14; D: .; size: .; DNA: TGTGCCAGCAGTGGCGGGGCACAGCAGGGGACCCAGTACTTC; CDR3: CASSGGAQQGTQYF